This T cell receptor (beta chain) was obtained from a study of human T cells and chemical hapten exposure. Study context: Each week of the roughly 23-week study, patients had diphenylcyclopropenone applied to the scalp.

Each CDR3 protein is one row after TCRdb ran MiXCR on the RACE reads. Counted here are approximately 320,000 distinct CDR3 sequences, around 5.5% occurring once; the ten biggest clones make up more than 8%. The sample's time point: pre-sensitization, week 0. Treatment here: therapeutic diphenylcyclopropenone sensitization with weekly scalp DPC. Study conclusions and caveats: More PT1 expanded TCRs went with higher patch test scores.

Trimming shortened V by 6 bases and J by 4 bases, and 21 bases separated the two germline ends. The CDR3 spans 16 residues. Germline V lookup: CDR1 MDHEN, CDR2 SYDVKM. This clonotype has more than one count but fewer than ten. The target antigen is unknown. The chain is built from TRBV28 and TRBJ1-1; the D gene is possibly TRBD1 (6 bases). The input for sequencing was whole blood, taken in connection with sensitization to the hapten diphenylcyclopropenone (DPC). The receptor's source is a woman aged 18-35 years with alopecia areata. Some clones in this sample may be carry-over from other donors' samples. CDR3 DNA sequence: TGTGCCAGCAGCGGATCAGGGGATGGGGAGGGCACTGAAGCTTTCTTT. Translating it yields CASSGSGDGEGTEAFF.